A single sample is the source of the 3 T cell receptor beta chains below, sequenced in a study of blood T cell repertoires in COVID-19. The method was immunoSEQ multiplex PCR; TCRdb's version includes in-frame clones alone and lacks a portion of them. The table has roughly 90,000 clones, 80% seen once. The source material was peripheral blood. These TCRs come from a woman aged 70-85 years with acute or convalescent COVID-19.

CDR3 in amino acids: CASSLGRGTGYTF. For the CDR3, the DNA is TGTGCCAGCAGCTTAGGCCGCGGGACTGGCTACACCTTC. V and J are TRBV13 and TRBJ1-2; a possible D gene is TRBD1 (5 bases). The germline V and J ends were trimmed by 0 bases and 7 bases, with 9 bases remaining between them. The CDR3 is made up of 13 amino acids. Germline V gene data show CDR1 as PRHDT and CDR2 as FYEKMQ (reference sequence).

The rearrangement joins TRBV7-6 to TRBJ1-2, with no clear D. Germline lookup yields CDR1 SGHVS and CDR2 FNYEAQ. This CDR3 region has 13 residues. Trimming removed 6 bases from V and 8 bases from J, with 16 bases in between. CDR3 coding DNA: TGTGCCAGCAGGCCTTTACAGAGTCCAGGCTACACCTTC. Translation gives CASRPLQSPGYTF.

The CDR3 is CASSQIRTTDEAFF. CDR3 nucleotides: TGTGCCAGCTCACAGATACGGACTACCGATGAAGCTTTCTTT. This chain joins TRBV18 and TRBJ1-1; D is unclear. V lost 4 bases to trimming and J lost 7 bases, with 16 bases between them. This CDR3 is built from 14 residues. Germline CDR1 reads KGHSH; CDR2 reads LQKENI.